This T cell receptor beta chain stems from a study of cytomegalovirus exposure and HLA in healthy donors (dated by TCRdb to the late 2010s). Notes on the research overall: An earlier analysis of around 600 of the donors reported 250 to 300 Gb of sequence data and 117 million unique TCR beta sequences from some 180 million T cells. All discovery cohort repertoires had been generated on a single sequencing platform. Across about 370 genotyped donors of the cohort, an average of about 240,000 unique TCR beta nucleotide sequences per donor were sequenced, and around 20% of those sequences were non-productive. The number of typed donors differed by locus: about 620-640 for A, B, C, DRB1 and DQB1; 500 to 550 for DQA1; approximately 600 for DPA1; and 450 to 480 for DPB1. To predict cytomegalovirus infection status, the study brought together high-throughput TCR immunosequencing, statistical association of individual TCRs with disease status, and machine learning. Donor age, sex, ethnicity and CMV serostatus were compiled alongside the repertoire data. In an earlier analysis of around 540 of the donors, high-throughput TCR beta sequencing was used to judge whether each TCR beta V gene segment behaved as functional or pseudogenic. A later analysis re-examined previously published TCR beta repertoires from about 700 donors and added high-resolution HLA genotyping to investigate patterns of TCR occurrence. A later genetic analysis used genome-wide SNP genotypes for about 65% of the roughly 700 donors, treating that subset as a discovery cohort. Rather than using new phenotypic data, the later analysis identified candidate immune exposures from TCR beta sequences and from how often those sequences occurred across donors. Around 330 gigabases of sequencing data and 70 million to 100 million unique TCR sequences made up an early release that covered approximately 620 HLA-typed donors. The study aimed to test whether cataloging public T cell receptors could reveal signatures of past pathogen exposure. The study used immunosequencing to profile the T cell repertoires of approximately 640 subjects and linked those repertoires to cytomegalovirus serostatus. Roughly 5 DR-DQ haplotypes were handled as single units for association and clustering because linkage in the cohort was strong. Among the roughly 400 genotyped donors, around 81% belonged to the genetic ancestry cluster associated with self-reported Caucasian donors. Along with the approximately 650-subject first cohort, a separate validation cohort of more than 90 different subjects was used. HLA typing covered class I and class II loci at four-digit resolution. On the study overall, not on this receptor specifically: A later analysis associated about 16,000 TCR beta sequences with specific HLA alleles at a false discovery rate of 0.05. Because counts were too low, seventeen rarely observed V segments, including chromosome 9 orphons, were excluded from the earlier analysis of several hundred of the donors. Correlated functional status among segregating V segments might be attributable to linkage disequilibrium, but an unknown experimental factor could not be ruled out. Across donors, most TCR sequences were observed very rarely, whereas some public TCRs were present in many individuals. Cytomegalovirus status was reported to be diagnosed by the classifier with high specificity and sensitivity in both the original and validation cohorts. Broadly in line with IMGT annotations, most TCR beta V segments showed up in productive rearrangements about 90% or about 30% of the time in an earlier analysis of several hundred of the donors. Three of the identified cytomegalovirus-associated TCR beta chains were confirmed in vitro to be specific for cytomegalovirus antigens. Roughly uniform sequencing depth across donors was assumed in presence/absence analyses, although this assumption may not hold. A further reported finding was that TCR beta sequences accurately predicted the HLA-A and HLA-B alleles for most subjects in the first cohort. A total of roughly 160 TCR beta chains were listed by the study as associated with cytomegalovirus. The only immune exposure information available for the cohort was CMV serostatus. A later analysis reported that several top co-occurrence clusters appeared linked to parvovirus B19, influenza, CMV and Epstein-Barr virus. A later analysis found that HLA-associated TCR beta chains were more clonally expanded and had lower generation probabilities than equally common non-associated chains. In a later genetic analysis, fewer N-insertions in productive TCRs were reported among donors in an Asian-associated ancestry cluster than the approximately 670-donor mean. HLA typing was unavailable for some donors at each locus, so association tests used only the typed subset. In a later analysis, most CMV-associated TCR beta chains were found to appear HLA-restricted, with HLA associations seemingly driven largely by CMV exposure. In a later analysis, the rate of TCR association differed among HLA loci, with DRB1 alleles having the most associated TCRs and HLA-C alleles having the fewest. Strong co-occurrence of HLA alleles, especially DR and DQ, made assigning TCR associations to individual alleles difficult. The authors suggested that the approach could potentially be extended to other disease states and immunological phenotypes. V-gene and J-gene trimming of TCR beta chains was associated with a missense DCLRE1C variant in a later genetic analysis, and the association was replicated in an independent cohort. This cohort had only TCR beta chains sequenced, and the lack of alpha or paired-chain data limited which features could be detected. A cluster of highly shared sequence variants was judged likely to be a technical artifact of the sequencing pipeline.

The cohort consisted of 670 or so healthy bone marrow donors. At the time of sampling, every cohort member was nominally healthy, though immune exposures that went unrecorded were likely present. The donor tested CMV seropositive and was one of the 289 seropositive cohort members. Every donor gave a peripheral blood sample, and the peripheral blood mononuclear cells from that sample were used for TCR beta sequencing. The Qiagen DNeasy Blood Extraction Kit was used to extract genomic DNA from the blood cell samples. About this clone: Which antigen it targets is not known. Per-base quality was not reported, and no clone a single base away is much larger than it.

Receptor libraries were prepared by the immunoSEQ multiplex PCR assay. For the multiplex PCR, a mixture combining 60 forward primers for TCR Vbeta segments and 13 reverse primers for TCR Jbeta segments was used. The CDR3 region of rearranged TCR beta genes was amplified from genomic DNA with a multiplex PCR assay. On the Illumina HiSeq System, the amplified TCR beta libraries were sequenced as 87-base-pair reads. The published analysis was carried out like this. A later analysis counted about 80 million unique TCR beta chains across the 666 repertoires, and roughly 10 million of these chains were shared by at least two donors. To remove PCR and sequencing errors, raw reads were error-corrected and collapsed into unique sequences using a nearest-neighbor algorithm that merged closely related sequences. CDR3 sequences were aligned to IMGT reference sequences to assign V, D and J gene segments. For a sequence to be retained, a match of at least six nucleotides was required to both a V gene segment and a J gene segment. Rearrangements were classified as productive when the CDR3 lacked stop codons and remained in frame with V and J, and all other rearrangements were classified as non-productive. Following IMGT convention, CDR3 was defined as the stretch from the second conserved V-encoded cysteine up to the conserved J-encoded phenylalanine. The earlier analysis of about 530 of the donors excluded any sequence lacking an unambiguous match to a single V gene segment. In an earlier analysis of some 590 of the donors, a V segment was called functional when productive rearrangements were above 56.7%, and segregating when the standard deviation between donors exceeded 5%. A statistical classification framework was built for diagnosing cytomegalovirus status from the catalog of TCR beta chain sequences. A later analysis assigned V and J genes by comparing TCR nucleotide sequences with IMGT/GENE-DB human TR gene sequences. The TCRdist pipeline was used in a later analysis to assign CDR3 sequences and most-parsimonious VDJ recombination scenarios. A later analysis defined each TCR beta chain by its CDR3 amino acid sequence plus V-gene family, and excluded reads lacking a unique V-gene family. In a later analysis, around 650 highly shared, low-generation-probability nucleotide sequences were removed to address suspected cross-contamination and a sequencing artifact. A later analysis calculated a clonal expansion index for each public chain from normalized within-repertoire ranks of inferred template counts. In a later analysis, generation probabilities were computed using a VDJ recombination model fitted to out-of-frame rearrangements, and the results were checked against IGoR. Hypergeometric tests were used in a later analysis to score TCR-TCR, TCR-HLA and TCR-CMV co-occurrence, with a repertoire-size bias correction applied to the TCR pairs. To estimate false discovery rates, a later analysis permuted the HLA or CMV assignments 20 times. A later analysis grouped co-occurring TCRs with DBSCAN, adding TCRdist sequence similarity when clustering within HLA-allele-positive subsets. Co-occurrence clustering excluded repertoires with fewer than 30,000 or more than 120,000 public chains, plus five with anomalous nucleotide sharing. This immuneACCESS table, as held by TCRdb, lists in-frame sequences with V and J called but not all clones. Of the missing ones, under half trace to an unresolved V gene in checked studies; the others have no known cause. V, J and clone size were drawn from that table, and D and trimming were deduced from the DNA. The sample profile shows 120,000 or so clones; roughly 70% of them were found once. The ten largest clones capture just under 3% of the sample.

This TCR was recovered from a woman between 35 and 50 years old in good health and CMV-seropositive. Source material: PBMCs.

The CDR3 reads as follows: CASSPLVQPNTEAFF. The base sequence is TGTGCCAGCTCACCACTGGTACAGCCGAACACTGAAGCTTTCTTT. Here the chain combines TRBV18 and TRBJ1-1; confidence is insufficient to name the D gene. There are 15 amino acids in the CDR3, from cysteine to phenylalanine inclusive. The CDR3 DNA has 45 bases and is translated from base 1. The V and J ends are trimmed by 1 base and 1 base, leaving 10 bases between them. Sequences KGHSH (CDR1) and LQKENI (CDR2) are obtained from the germline V gene.